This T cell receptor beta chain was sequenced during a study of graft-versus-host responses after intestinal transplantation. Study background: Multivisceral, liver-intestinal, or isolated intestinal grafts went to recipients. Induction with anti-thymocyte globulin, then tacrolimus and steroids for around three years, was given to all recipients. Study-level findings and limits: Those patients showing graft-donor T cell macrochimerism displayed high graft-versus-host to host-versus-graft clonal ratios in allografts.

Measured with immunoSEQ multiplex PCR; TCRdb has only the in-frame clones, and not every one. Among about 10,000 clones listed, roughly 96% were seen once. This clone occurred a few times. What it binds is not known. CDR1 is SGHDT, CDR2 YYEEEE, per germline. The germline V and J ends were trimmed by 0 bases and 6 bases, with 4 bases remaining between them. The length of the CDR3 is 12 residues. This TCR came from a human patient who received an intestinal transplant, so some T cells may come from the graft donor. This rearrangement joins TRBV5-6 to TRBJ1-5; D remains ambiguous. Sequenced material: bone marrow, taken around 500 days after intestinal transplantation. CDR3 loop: CASSLGSQPQHF. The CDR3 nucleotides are TGTGCCAGCAGCTTGGGGAGTCAGCCCCAGCATTTT.